This T cell receptor (beta chain) was identified in a study of T cells in Graves' hyperthyroidism and ophthalmopathy. Study-wide findings and caveats: The blood repertoire included most of the expanded thyroid clonotypes above 0.001.

It was RNA transcripts that yielded the amplified TCR beta CDR3 regions. A first-round RT-PCR of the TCR CDR3 used the HTBI primer set. TCRdb fed the multiplex PCR reads into MiXCR, producing one record per CDR3 protein. The table has a few hundred thousand distinct CDR3 sequences, 20% to 25% seen once. V was pared by 0 bases and J by 5 bases, with 7 bases of the junction left unmatched. Germline-derived CDR1 and CDR2 are MNHNS and SASEGT. This CDR3 contains 16 residues. This clonotype was seen ten or more times. Its specificity is unknown. It was uncontrolled infection, other autoimmune disease, pregnancy or lactation that excluded patients.

Material for sequencing was blood. This chain uses TRBV6-1 with TRBJ2-5; 9 bases match TRBD2. The sequence derives from a man younger than 30 with Graves' hyperthyroidism. The CDR3 spells CASSEAAGGLPETQYF. In DNA, the CDR3 is TGTGCCAGCAGTGAAGCGGCGGGGGGGCTCCCCGAGACCCAGTACTTC.